Below are 10 T cell receptor beta chains sequenced from a single sample in a study of cytomegalovirus exposure and HLA in healthy donors. 60 Vbeta and 13 Jbeta primers were used in PCR. Generated by immunoSEQ multiplex PCR, the TCRdb table keeps only in-frame clones and is missing some. The profile covers under 200,000 clones, with about 71% appearing a single time and roughly 2.7% taken by the ten largest. Sequenced input: PBMCs. These receptors all stem from a woman in her 40s in good health and CMV-seropositive.

This rearrangement joins TRBV29-1 to TRBJ2-5; TRBD2 agrees at 11 bases. Trimming cost V 6 bases and J 1 base; bases outside gene matches: 7. The CDR3 has 15 amino acids. Per germline, CDR1 SQVTM and CDR2 ANQGSEA. CDR3 sequence reads: CSVGLAGGLQETQYF. In DNA form, the CDR3 reads TGCAGCGTGGGGCTAGCGGGAGGCCTCCAAGAGACCCAGTACTTC.

This chain connects TRBV28 to TRBJ2-7; 7 bases are a match to TRBD1. The CDR3 contains 16 residues. The germline gives CDR1 MDHEN, CDR2 SYDVKM. V shed 5 bases, J shed 7 bases, and the junction held 17 bases outside the gene matches. The DNA for the CDR3 is TGTGCCAGCAGTCCCCAACAGGGGAAAGGGGCTCGGGAGCAGTACTTC. Its translation: CASSPQQGKGAREQYF.

V is TRBV19 and J is TRBJ1-1, with D possibly TRBD1 on 6 matching bases. Trimming pared 6 bases from V and 0 bases from J, leaving 14 bases between. This CDR3 has 15 amino acids. Germline V lookup: CDR1 LNHDA, CDR2 SQIVND (reference sequence). CDR3 coding DNA: TGTGCCAGTAGAACTAAAGGACAGATGAACACTGAAGCTTTCTTT. Protein: CASRTKGQMNTEAFF.

This chain joins TRBV27 and TRBJ2-7, with TRBD1 matching over 8 bases. The trim removed 3 bases at V and 3 bases at J, leaving 7 bases unmatched. The germline V gene has CDR1 MNHEY and CDR2 SMNVEV (reference sequence). CDR3 length: 15 amino acids. The CDR3 here is CASSFRGTGDYEQYF. The CDR3 bases are TGTGCCAGCAGTTTTAGGGGGACAGGCGACTACGAGCAGTACTTC.

This clone was observed a handful of times. This chain uses TRBV10-3 with TRBJ2-2; the match to TRBD1 covers 7 bases. This CDR3 contains 15 residues. V was clipped by 8 bases and J by 4 bases; unmatched bases: 10. CDR1 is ENHRY, CDR2 SYGVKD, per germline. Here the CDR3 reads CAIAGGEPLTGELFF. The CDR3 DNA sequence: TGTGCCATCGCAGGGGGAGAACCACTCACCGGGGAGCTGTTTTTT.

J is TRBJ2-3 and V is TRBV29-1, with TRBD2 identical over 8 bases. The end of the DNA aligns better with TRBJ2-5, so the J call may be wrong. This CDR3 has 14 amino acids. CDR1 and CDR2 (germline): SQVTM, ANQGSEA. CDR3 DNA: TGCAGCGTTGAAGAGAGGGGGACTAGTGGGACCCAGTACTTC. It yields the protein CSVEERGTSGTQYF.

V is TRBV10-3 and J is TRBJ2-7; 9 positions match TRBD1. The CDR3 runs 14 residues. The trim removed 6 bases at V and 3 bases at J, leaving 6 bases unmatched. From germline, CDR1 is ENHRY and CDR2 SYGVKD. CDR3 loop: CAISAGTGRYEQYF. The CDR3 DNA reads TGTGCCATCAGCGCCGGGACAGGGCGCTACGAGCAGTACTTC.

This rearrangement joins TRBV27 to TRBJ2-5, with TRBD2 matching over 8 bases. With 6 bases clipped from V and 9 bases from J, the junction kept 9 bases outside the gene matches. CDR3 length: 13 amino acids. CDR1 is MNHEY, CDR2 SMNVEV, per germline (reference sequence). For the CDR3, the DNA is TGTGCCAGCAGGGGCAGCGGGGGACCGTCCCAGTACTTC. This encodes CASRGSGGPSQYF.

The chain carries TRBV6-5 and TRBJ1-1; unclear D gene. The ends were cut back, 4 bases at V and 0 bases at J, with 9 bases in the middle. Per germline, CDR1 MNHEY and CDR2 SVGAGI. The CDR3 loop spans 14 amino acids. The DNA of the CDR3 is TGTGCCAGCAGTTCGGGAGGCATGAACACTGAAGCTTTCTTT. As protein: CASSSGGMNTEAFF.

The chain couples TRBV11-2 to TRBJ2-7; D ambiguous. Deletions cut 3 bases from V and 7 bases from J, with 7 bases between. The CDR3 is 11 residues long. Germline V gene lookup returns CDR1 SGHAT and CDR2 FQNNGV. CDR3 region: CASSFGWEQYF. The CDR3 DNA is TGTGCCAGCAGCTTCGGGTGGGAGCAGTACTTC.